This is a list of T cell receptor beta chains from one sample in a study of cytomegalovirus exposure and HLA in healthy donors. This table comes from immunoSEQ multiplex PCR, and its TCRdb copy is limited to in-frame clones, with some not included. The table has more than 150,000 clones, approximately 84% seen once; the top ten hold around 7%. The sequenced sample consisted of PBMCs. The receptors stem from a woman aged 35 to 49 in good health and CMV-seropositive. Each CDR3 is given with its conserved first and last residue. Each record gives: clone size, J gene, V gene, D gene, CDR3 protein, CDR3 DNA. A D gene is named only where the DNA matches it firmly. The size of a clone is reported for some rows only, either as once, few or many, or as a class for expanded clones.

size: NA
J: TRBJ2-5
V: TRBV2
D: TRBD1
CDR3: CASGATTGGGETQYF
DNA: TGTGCCAGCGGTGCAACGACAGGGGGCGGGGAGACCCAGTACTTC

size: NA
J: TRBJ1-1
V: TRBV18
D: NA
CDR3: CASSPQGAEAFF
DNA: TGTGCCAGCTCACCGCAGGGCGCTGAAGCTTTCTTT

size: NA
J: TRBJ2-6
V: TRBV7-7
D: NA
CDR3: CASSPDGNSGANGLTF
DNA: TGTGCCAGCAGCCCGGACGGCAACTCTGGGGCCAACGGCCTGACTTTC

size: NA
J: TRBJ2-7
V: TRBV28
D: TRBD1
CDR3: CASSSTDRAYEQYF
DNA: TGTGCCAGCAGTTCCACGGACAGGGCGTACGAGCAGTACTTC

size: NA
J: TRBJ1-2
V: TRBV7-2
D: NA
CDR3: CASSPEVYGAYGYTF
DNA: TGTGCCAGCAGCCCCGAAGTGTATGGAGCTTATGGCTACACCTTC

size: NA
J: TRBJ1-6
V: TRBV5-6
D: NA
CDR3: CASSFPDRDSPLHF
DNA: TGTGCCAGCAGCTTTCCGGACAGAGATTCACCCCTCCACTTT

size: NA
J: TRBJ1-5
V: TRBV7-6
D: NA
CDR3: CASSLYRTQGFQPQHF
DNA: TGTGCCAGCAGCTTATATCGCACACAGGGCTTTCAGCCCCAGCATTTT

size: NA
J: TRBJ2-1
V: TRBV7-2
D: NA
CDR3: CASSLWAEQFF
DNA: TGTGCCAGCAGCTTATGGGCAGAGCAGTTCTTC

size: NA
J: TRBJ1-1
V: TRBV30
D: TRBD1
CDR3: CAWIKPTGGSSEAFF
DNA: TGTGCCTGGATCAAACCAACAGGGGGCAGCTCTGAAGCTTTCTTT

size: NA
J: TRBJ2-1
V: TRBV7-2
D: NA
CDR3: CASSLWGQDGRQFF
DNA: TGTGCCAGCAGCTTATGGGGGCAGGACGGTCGGCAGTTCTTC

size: once
J: TRBJ2-1
V: TRBV30
D: TRBD2
CDR3: CAWSVLSGGAYNEQFF
DNA: TGTGCCTGGAGTGTATTAAGCGGGGGGGCCTACAATGAGCAGTTCTTC

size: few
J: TRBJ2-2
V: TRBV7-9
D: NA
CDR3: CASSFLAGELFF
DNA: TGTGCCAGCAGCTTTTTAGCCGGGGAGCTGTTTTTT

size: NA
J: TRBJ1-1
V: TRBV12-5
D: NA
CDR3: CASGDLQEAFF
DNA: TGTGCTAGTGGTGACCTACAGGAAGCTTTCTTT

size: NA
J: TRBJ1-2
V: TRBV9
D: NA
CDR3: CASSVLGGGSYGYTF
DNA: TGTGCCAGCAGCGTACTCGGAGGTGGGAGCTATGGCTACACCTTC